One sample yielded the 30 T cell receptor beta chains listed below, sequenced in a study of blood T cell repertoires in COVID-19. The repertoire was sequenced with immunoSEQ multiplex PCR; TCRdb's copy has only in-frame clones and lacks some. Among tens of thousands of clones, about 80% were seen once, and the ten largest hold 35% to 45%. The sequencing input was peripheral blood. The receptors shown here come from a woman in her 70s with acute or convalescent COVID-19.

The sample holds a few counts of this clone. The rearrangement joins TRBV2 to TRBJ1-5; 8 bases are a match to TRBD1. Looked up from germline, CDR1 is SNHLY and CDR2 is FYNNEI. V shed 8 bases, J shed 6 bases, and the junction held 6 bases outside the gene matches. This CDR3 has 13 residues. The CDR3 spells CASGQGSVQPQHF. The CDR3 DNA follows: TGTGCCAGCGGACAGGGTAGCGTTCAGCCCCAGCATTTT.

The chain links TRBV29-1 to TRBJ2-1, with D unclear. Trimming took 4 bases from V and 7 from J, leaving 20 bases between them. CDR3 length: 15 amino acids. Germline CDR1 is SQVTM and CDR2 is ANQGSEA. CDR3 residues: CSVGPATLLNNEQFF. Written as DNA, the CDR3 is TGCAGCGTTGGACCAGCGACCCTCCTGAATAATGAGCAGTTCTTC.

This clone was recorded once. The gene calls are TRBV6-5 and TRBJ2-7, with 7 bases fitting TRBD2. CDR3 length: 15 residues. The germline V gene has CDR1 MNHEY and CDR2 SVGAGI. V was clipped by 7 bases and J by 0 bases; unmatched bases: 9. CDR3 bases: TGTGCCAGCACGGATCTCGGGAGGCTCTCCTACGAGCAGTACTTC. Translated, it gives CASTDLGRLSYEQYF.

The rearrangement uses TRBV15 and TRBJ2-5, with D possibly TRBD2 on 5 matching bases. The V gene's germline CDR1 is LNHNV and CDR2 YYDKDF (reference sequence). The CDR3 spans 15 residues. The V gene lost 2 bases and the J gene lost 5 bases, with 15 bases spanning the gap. The CDR3 sequence is CATSRTGRSGETQYF. In DNA, the CDR3 is TGTGCCACCAGCAGAACGGGCAGATCGGGGGAGACCCAGTACTTC.

The CDR3 loop reads CASSLGGTSGNEQYF. Written as DNA, the CDR3 is TGTGCCAGCAGCTTAGGAGGGACTAGCGGGAACGAGCAGTACTTC. The chain has TRBV7-8 and TRBJ2-7, with TRBD2 identical over 13 bases. V lost 1 base, J lost 5 bases, and 2 bases stayed unmatched. The CDR3 is 15 residues long. The germline V gene has CDR1 SGHVS and CDR2 FQNEAQ.

CDR3 residues: CASSLVIGSGNTIYF. CDR3 DNA: TGTGCCAGCAGTTTGGTGATCGGGTCTGGAAACACCATATATTTT. The chain has TRBV2 and TRBJ1-3; D unresolved. In germline, CDR1 is SNHLY, CDR2 FYNNEI. This CDR3 is 15 amino acids long. V was cut by 5 bases and J by 1 base, with 12 bases left in between. Full variable domain (rest looked up from reference TRBV2 and TRBJ1-3): EPEVTQTPSHQVTQMGQEVILRCVPISNHLYFYWYRQILGQKVEFLVSFYNNEISEKSEIFDDQFSVERPDGSNFTLKIRSTKLEDSAMYFCASSLVIGSGNTIYFGEGSWLTVV.

The chain joins TRBV6-1 to TRBJ1-1, with TRBD1 matching over 7 bases. The CDR3 has 12 residues. The germline CDR1 and CDR2 sequences are MNHNS and SASEGT. V lost 3 bases, J lost 10 bases, and 5 bases stayed unmatched. For the CDR3, the DNA is TGTGCCAGCAGTGATGACAGGGCTGTAGCTTTCTTT. It specifies CASSDDRAVAFF.

This chain links TRBV2 with TRBJ2-3; 7 nucleotides line up with TRBD2. V trimming: 7 bases; J trimming: 6 bases; junction bases outside the gene matches: 1. CDR1 is SNHLY, CDR2 FYNNEI, per germline. This CDR3 region has 11 residues. The CDR3 DNA follows: TGTGCCAGCAAACTAGCGGATACGCAGTATTTT. Amino acids: CASKLADTQYF.

The rearrangement links TRBV2 to TRBJ1-2; TRBD1 aligns across 8 bases. The V and J ends lost 5 bases and 8 bases, in that order; junction bases with no gene match: 10. Germline CDR1 is SNHLY and CDR2 is FYNNEI. This CDR3 region has 14 residues. The CDR3 sequence is CASSLDRAIGGYTF. Here the CDR3 DNA reads TGTGCCAGCAGTTTGGACAGGGCCATAGGGGGCTACACCTTC.

The V and J genes are TRBV2 and TRBJ1-1; a weak D match, TRBD1 (6 bases). The CDR3 is 14 amino acids. Germline V gene lookup returns CDR1 SNHLY and CDR2 FYNNEI. V lost 7 bases and J 1 base, leaving 13 bases between the germline ends. The CDR3 coding sequence is TGTGCCAGCACCTTGACAGGCCCGAACACTGAAGCTTTCTTT. Amino acids: CASTLTGPNTEAFF.

This clone occurred once. CDR3: CSVTGTAIYEQYF. CDR3 nucleotides: TGCAGCGTTACAGGGACCGCCATCTACGAGCAGTACTTC. The chain combines TRBV29-1 with TRBJ2-7; possible D gene TRBD1, 6 bases. This CDR3 comprises 13 residues. Looked up from germline, CDR1 is SQVTM and CDR2 is ANQGSEA. V was pared by 5 bases and J by 3 bases, with 14 bases between.

The V and J genes are TRBV6-5 and TRBJ2-7, with TRBD1 matching 7 bases. V lost 5 bases and J lost 2; bases outside the gene matches: 3. The CDR3 extends over 13 amino acids. CDR1 is MNHEY, CDR2 SVGAGI, per germline. Here the CDR3 reads CASSTGTAYEQYF. The CDR3, as DNA: TGTGCCAGCAGTACCGGGACAGCCTACGAGCAGTACTTC.

This clone was found a few times. The chain joins TRBV25-1 to TRBJ2-5; 9 bases align to TRBD2. The junction had 1 base not matched to a gene; V was cut back by 4 bases and J by 1 base. The CDR3 runs to 14 residues. In germline, CDR1 is MGHDK, CDR2 SYGVNS. The CDR3 sequence: CASSVRGGQETQYF. The CDR3 DNA follows: TGTGCCAGCAGTGTGCGGGGGGGCCAAGAGACCCAGTACTTC.

The chain has TRBV6-5 and TRBJ1-6; TRBD1 is a possible D gene (5 bases). CDR1 is MNHEY, CDR2 SVGAGI, per germline. CDR3 size: 14 residues. Deletions cut 7 bases from V and 7 bases from J, with 14 bases between. CDR3 loop: CASTGRVGNSPLHF. In DNA, the CDR3 is TGTGCCAGCACGGGCAGGGTAGGAAATTCACCCCTCCACTTT.

CDR3 DNA: TGCGCCAGCAGTGCAAGCCACACAGGGGGCTCGTGGCAGTTCTTC. It translates to CASSASHTGGSWQFF. The chain combines TRBV10-1 with TRBJ2-1; 9 bases agree with TRBD1. Germline V lookup: CDR1 WNHNN, CDR2 SYGVQD (reference sequence). This CDR3 spans 15 amino acids. J was trimmed by 12 bases and V by 4 bases; bases with no gene match: 13.

The chain uses TRBV29-1 and TRBJ1-2; D not resolved. Germline lookup yields CDR1 SQVTM and CDR2 ANQGSEA. With 7 bases removed from V and 0 bases from J, the gap between germline ends came to 9 bases. The CDR3 has 12 amino acids. CDR3 region: CSASLANYGYTF. CDR3 nucleotide sequence: TGCAGCGCCTCACTAGCTAACTATGGCTACACCTTC.

The chain couples TRBV2 to TRBJ2-3; maybe TRBD1 (5 bases). The CDR3 is 13 amino acids. Germline CDR1 is SNHLY and CDR2 is FYNNEI. Trimming removed 6 bases at V and 3 bases at J, with 10 bases between. The CDR3 region is CASSIGHTDTQYF. Written as DNA, the CDR3 is TGTGCCAGCAGCATAGGACATACAGATACGCAGTATTTT.

The J gene is TRBJ1-1, the V gene TRBV7-2; D gene uncertain. CDR1 and CDR2 from the germline V gene are SGHTA and FQGNSA. The length of the CDR3 is 13 residues. Trimming took 3 bases from V and 1 from J, leaving 6 bases between them. This CDR3 is CASSFTSNTEAFF. CDR3 DNA: TGTGCCAGCAGCTTTACATCGAACACTGAAGCTTTCTTT.

The CDR3 here is CASSQQAPITEAFF. The CDR3 region has the DNA TGTGCCAGTAGTCAGCAGGCTCCTATCACTGAAGCTTTCTTT. This sequence joins TRBV19 and TRBJ1-1; D gene unclear. This CDR3 is built from 14 residues. Germline V CDR1 and CDR2: LNHDA, SQIVND (reference sequence). Trimming took 5 bases from V and 4 from J, leaving 14 bases between them.

The V and J genes are TRBV7-8 and TRBJ2-2, with D uncertain. The CDR3 runs 16 residues. Trimming pared 5 bases from V and 1 base from J, leaving 14 bases between. Germline V gene data show CDR1 as SGHVS and CDR2 as FQNEAQ. The CDR3 DNA reads TGTGCCAGCAGCCCACAGCCCGTACGGAACACCGGGGAGCTGTTTTTT. Protein sequence: CASSPQPVRNTGELFF.

The chain carries TRBV29-1 and TRBJ1-6; 9 bases line up with TRBD1. CDR3 length: 15 amino acids. Germline V lookup: CDR1 SQVTM, CDR2 ANQGSEA. The trim removed 5 bases at V and 5 bases at J, leaving 7 bases unmatched. This CDR3 is CSVKAGQGDNSPLHF. The CDR3, as DNA: TGCAGCGTTAAGGCGGGACAGGGCGATAATTCACCCCTCCACTTT.

In this sample, this clone turned up a few times. The chain has TRBV28 and TRBJ1-4; D possibly corresponds to TRBD1 (6 bases). V was trimmed by 8 bases and J by 4 bases, leaving 14 bases between them. CDR3 length: 14 residues. Germline assignment: CDR1 MDHEN and CDR2 SYDVKM. Written as DNA, the CDR3 is TGTGCCAGCCGCGGGGGGCGGCTTAATGAAAAACTGTTTTTT. It encodes CASRGGRLNEKLFF.

V and J are TRBV5-4 and TRBJ2-7, with TRBD1 matching 7 bases. The CDR3 length is 15 residues. The germline CDR1 and CDR2 sequences are SGHNT and YYREEE (reference sequence). V lost 4 bases to trimming and J lost 0 bases; unmatched junction nucleotides: 7. CDR3 amino acids: CASSPGQAPSYEQYF. The CDR3 DNA is TGTGCCAGCAGCCCCGGACAGGCCCCCTCCTACGAGCAGTACTTC.

The J gene is TRBJ1-1, the V gene TRBV7-2, with D uncertain. The V gene's germline CDR1 is SGHTA and CDR2 FQGNSA. This CDR3 has 15 residues. V lost 3 bases to trimming and J lost 0 bases, with 11 bases between them. CDR3 sequence reads: CASSFIANMNTEAFF. As DNA, the CDR3 is TGTGCCAGCAGCTTTATAGCCAACATGAACACTGAAGCTTTCTTT.

This clone showed up just a few times. The chain is built from TRBV3-1 (or the pseudogene TRBV3-2) and TRBJ2-3, with a weak D call TRBD2 (6 bases). This CDR3 is built from 15 residues. V was shortened by 4 bases and J by 4 bases, with 15 bases between the two germline ends. Germline CDR1 is LGHDT and CDR2 is YNNKEL (reference sequence). The DNA of the CDR3 is TGTGCCAGCAGCCTCCGACTAGATTCGGCAGATACGCAGTATTTT. This gives the protein CASSLRLDSADTQYF.

This clone was seen a single time. This sequence joins TRBV5-6 and TRBJ2-3, with a weak D call TRBD2 (6 bases). V gave up 2 bases and J gave up 6 bases, with 16 bases separating them. CDR1 is SGHDT, CDR2 YYEEEE, per germline. This CDR3 has 15 amino acids. CDR3 nucleotides: TGTGCCAGCAGCTTCCTCCTTCAAGGAGGGGATACGCAGTATTTT. Its translation is CASSFLLQGGDTQYF.

V gene TRBV2 combines with J gene TRBJ1-2, with TRBD1 matching 9 bases. The V and J ends lost 7 bases and 7 bases, in that order; junction bases with no gene match: 10. The germline gives CDR1 SNHLY, CDR2 FYNNEI. The CDR3 has 14 amino acids. CDR3 coding DNA: TGTGCCAGCAAAAGGGACAGGGAGTTGGGTGGCTACACCTTC. Translating it yields CASKRDRELGGYTF.

In this sample, this clone turned up a few times. The chain links TRBV9 to TRBJ1-3; D not resolved. The CDR3 runs 17 residues. The V end was cut by 3 bases, the J end by 0 bases, with 16 bases between. Looked up from germline, CDR1 is SGDLS and CDR2 is YYNGEE. The CDR3 sequence: CASSALHGGLSGNTIYF. In DNA form, the CDR3 reads TGTGCCAGCAGCGCTCTTCACGGCGGCCTCTCTGGAAACACCATATATTTT.

V usage is TRBV7-9 and J usage is TRBJ2-5; D possibly corresponds to TRBD2 (5 bases). V lost 2 bases to trimming and J lost 3 bases, with 10 bases between them. The CDR3 has 14 residues. CDR1 SEHNR and CDR2 FQNEAQ come from the germline V gene (reference sequence). CDR3 in DNA: TGTGCCAGCAGCTTACCCCTAGCCAAAGAGACCCAGTACTTC. Its translation: CASSLPLAKETQYF.

The rearrangement links TRBV7-7 to TRBJ2-6, with 7 bases that match TRBD1. CDR1 and CDR2 from the germline V gene are SSHAT and FNYEAQ (reference sequence). The CDR3 consists of 20 residues. The trim removed 1 base at V and 5 bases at J, leaving 17 bases unmatched. CDR3 loop: CASSLGTPGQSPLRANVLTF. As DNA, the CDR3 is TGTGCCAGCAGCTTAGGGACGCCGGGACAGAGCCCTCTGAGGGCCAACGTCCTGACTTTC.